Listed below are T cell receptor beta chains from one sample, sequenced in a study of radiotherapy plus CTLA-4 blockade in lung cancer. Libraries were prepared by immunoSEQ multiplex PCR; TCRdb keeps only in-frame clonotypes and omits some of them. The profile covers over 100,000 clones, with over 65% appearing a single time and approximately 3.5% taken by the ten largest. The sequenced sample was peripheral blood, obtained from a patient treated with radiotherapy plus ipilimumab. Receptor source: a human donor with non-small cell lung cancer that progressed on radiotherapy plus ipilimumab. Some clones in this sample may be carry-over from other donors' samples. Each CDR3 is given with its conserved first and last residue. A D gene is named only where the DNA matches it firmly. Clone sizes are given selectively: once, few, many, or a class where the clone is expanded.

few | TRBJ2-7 | NA | TRBV7-6 | CASTNSGNSYEQYF | TGTGCCAGCACCAATTCAGGGAATTCCTACGAGCAGTACTTC
few | TRBJ1-4 | NA | TRBV5-4 | CASSLEATNEKLFF | TGTGCCAGCAGCTTGGAGGCAACTAATGAAAAACTGTTTTTT
NA | TRBJ2-2 | NA | TRBV14 | CASSQDGRSFLRELFF | TGTGCCAGCAGCCAAGATGGGAGGTCGTTTTTGCGGGAGCTGTTTTTT
NA | TRBJ1-4 | NA | TRBV29-1 | CSVAYQTGPNEKLFF | TGCAGCGTCGCCTATCAGACGGGGCCTAATGAAAAACTGTTTTTT
NA | TRBJ1-6 | TRBD1 | TRBV4-2 | CASSPGQGASYNSPLHF | TGTGCCAGCAGCCCCGGACAGGGGGCTTCCTATAATTCACCCCTCCACTTT
once | TRBJ2-3 | TRBD1 | TRBV5-1 | CASSLVGGTGGTDTQYF | TGCGCCAGCAGCTTGGTAGGAGGGACAGGGGGAACAGATACGCAGTATTTT
NA | TRBJ2-3 | NA | TRBV5-4 | CASSLYSGGRDTQYF | TGTGCCAGCAGCTTGTATAGCGGTGGAAGAGATACGCAGTATTTT
NA | TRBJ2-7 | NA | TRBV18 | CASSPYSYEQYF | TGTGCCAGCTCACCTTACTCCTACGAGCAGTACTTC
NA | TRBJ1-3 | NA | TRBV6-1 | CASSATAFSGNTIYF | TGTGCCAGCAGTGCGACGGCTTTCTCTGGAAACACCATATATTTT
NA | TRBJ2-1 | NA | TRBV27 | CASSSQFPFSPPQGQFF | TGTGCCAGCAGTTCCCAATTTCCGTTCTCGCCTCCTCAGGGGCAGTTCTTC
NA | TRBJ2-5 | TRBD2 | TRBV7-3 | CASSPVRGGRETQYF | TGTGCCAGCAGCCCCGTTCGGGGGGGCCGGGAGACCCAGTACTTC
NA | TRBJ1-3 | NA | TRBV19 | CASTRGSDSGNTIYF | TGTGCCAGTACTAGGGGGAGCGACTCTGGAAACACCATATATTTT
NA | TRBJ2-7 | NA | TRBV2 | CASSDLAPGDRVSYEQYF | TGTGCCAGCAGTGACTTAGCTCCGGGAGACAGGGTATCCTACGAGCAGTACTTC
NA | TRBJ1-5 | NA | TRBV2 | CASSEGRGNQPQHF | TGTGCCAGCAGTGAAGGAAGGGGTAATCAGCCCCAGCATTTT
once | TRBJ2-2 | TRBD2 | TRBV9 | CASTLTAGGSRTGELFF | TGTGCCAGCACCCTCACAGCGGGGGGGAGTAGGACCGGGGAGCTGTTTTTT
NA | TRBJ2-7 | TRBD1 | TRBV5-1 | CASSFRAGGYEQYF | TGCGCCAGCAGCTTCAGGGCAGGGGGCTACGAGCAGTACTTC
NA | TRBJ1-1 | NA | TRBV15 | CATSREGILNTEAFF | TGTGCCACCAGCAGAGAGGGAATCCTGAACACTGAAGCTTTCTTT
NA | TRBJ1-1 | NA | TRBV2 | CASAGTPVTGTEAFF | TGTGCCAGCGCGGGCACTCCTGTTACTGGCACTGAAGCTTTCTTT
NA | TRBJ2-2 | NA | TRBV5-1 | CASSNVIMGGKNTGELFF | TGCGCCAGCAGCAATGTTATTATGGGCGGGAAGAACACCGGGGAGCTGTTTTTT
NA | TRBJ2-3 | NA | TRBV6-6 | CASSYTGSTDTQYF | TGTGCCAGCAGTTACACAGGTAGCACAGATACGCAGTATTTT
NA | TRBJ1-1 | NA | TRBV6-6 | CATRQLPNTEAFF | TGTGCCACCAGACAGCTACCAAACACTGAAGCTTTCTTT
NA | TRBJ1-6 | NA | TRBV2 | CASSEESTRNNSPLHF | TGTGCCAGCAGTGAAGAATCGACAAGAAATAATTCACCCCTCCACTTT
few | TRBJ2-7 | NA | TRBV29-1 | CSVLRLEGRSYEQYF | TGCAGCGTACTCCGGTTGGAGGGACGATCCTACGAGCAGTACTTC
NA | TRBJ2-7 | NA | TRBV7-2 | CASRGSGYEQYF | TGTGCCAGCAGAGGTTCCGGGTACGAGCAGTACTTC
few | TRBJ2-7 | NA | TRBV4-1 | CASSQGTAKIYEQYF | TGCGCCAGCAGCCAAGGGACAGCAAAGATCTACGAGCAGTACTTC
NA | TRBJ1-2 | TRBD1 | TRBV7-6 | CASSRRDRAGYTF | TGTGCCAGCAGCCGGCGGGACAGGGCTGGCTACACCTTC
NA | TRBJ2-5 | NA | TRBV5-1 | CASSLGRETQYF | TGCGCCAGCAGCCTCGGTAGAGAGACCCAGTACTTC
NA | TRBJ1-6 | NA | TRBV6-1 | CASNLYSYNSPLHF | TGTGCCAGCAATTTATACTCCTATAATTCACCCCTCCACTTT
NA | TRBJ1-5 | NA | TRBV4-3 | CASSQGEDQPQHF | TGCGCCAGCAGCCAAGGTGAAGATCAGCCCCAGCATTTT
NA | TRBJ1-5 | NA | TRBV6-1 | CASSEGAQPQHF | TGTGCCAGCAGTGAAGGGGCCCAGCCCCAGCATTTT
NA | TRBJ2-3 | TRBD2 | TRBV18 | CASSPLAGGTDTQYF | TGTGCCAGCTCACCACTGGCGGGGGGCACAGATACGCAGTATTTT
NA | TRBJ1-5 | NA | TRBV6-6 | CASSSQRDSNQPQHF | TGTGCCAGCAGTTCCCAGAGGGATAGCAATCAGCCCCAGCATTTT
NA | TRBJ2-5 | NA | TRBV7-2 | CASSLARVRETQYF | TGTGCCAGCAGCTTAGCCAGGGTACGGGAGACCCAGTACTTC
NA | TRBJ2-7 | NA | TRBV28 | CASSQSGARGEQYF | TGTGCCAGCAGTCAATCCGGGGCCCGGGGAGAGCAGTACTTC
NA | TRBJ1-2 | TRBD1 | TRBV5-4 | CASRVDLSVRGLGGYTF | TGTGCCAGCAGAGTAGACCTCTCCGTCAGGGGGCTGGGGGGCTACACCTTC
NA | TRBJ2-7 | NA | TRBV7-2 | CASSLVAVSTYEQYF | TGTGCCAGCAGCTTAGTTGCGGTGTCTACCTACGAGCAGTACTTC
NA | TRBJ2-5 | NA | TRBV19 | CASSIALRTETQYF | TGTGCCAGTAGTATCGCTTTACGGACAGAGACCCAGTACTTC
NA | TRBJ1-6 | TRBD1 | TRBV18 | CASSPGTGFDSPLHF | TGTGCCAGCTCACCGGGGACAGGGTTTGACTCACCCCTCCACTTT
NA | TRBJ2-7 | NA | TRBV19 | CASSVSSSYEQYF | TGTGCCAGTAGTGTGTCCAGTTCCTACGAGCAGTACTTC
once | TRBJ1-2 | NA | TRBV2 | CASTPLGPYGYTF | TGTGCCAGCACCCCTCTGGGCCCTTATGGCTACACCTTC
NA | TRBJ1-4 | NA | TRBV5-1 | CASSFRDRNEKLFF | TGCGCCAGCAGCTTCAGAGACAGAAATGAAAAACTGTTTTTT
once | TRBJ1-3 | TRBD1 | TRBV5-1 | CASSSGQGASGNTIYF | TGCGCCAGCAGCTCCGGACAGGGGGCCTCTGGAAACACCATATATTTT
few | TRBJ2-7 | NA | TRBV5-8 | CASRRADEQYF | TGTGCCAGCAGAAGGGCGGACGAGCAGTACTTC
NA | TRBJ1-5 | NA | TRBV30 | CAWADSNQPQHF | TGTGCCTGGGCTGACAGCAATCAGCCCCAGCATTTT
NA | TRBJ2-1 | NA | TRBV29-1 | CSVEQVSSYNEQFF | TGCAGCGTTGAGCAGGTGTCCTCCTACAATGAGCAGTTCTTC
NA | TRBJ1-1 | NA | TRBV2 | CASNPLSSFLEAFF | TGTGCCAGCAACCCCCTTAGCAGTTTCCTTGAAGCTTTCTTT
NA | TRBJ1-6 | TRBD1 | TRBV9 | CASSDRGPGSPLHF | TGTGCCAGCAGCGACAGGGGGCCGGGATCACCCCTCCACTTT
few | TRBJ1-5 | NA | TRBV5-1 | CASRAGSISNQPQHF | TGCGCCAGCAGGGCCGGGTCTATCAGCAATCAGCCCCAGCATTTT